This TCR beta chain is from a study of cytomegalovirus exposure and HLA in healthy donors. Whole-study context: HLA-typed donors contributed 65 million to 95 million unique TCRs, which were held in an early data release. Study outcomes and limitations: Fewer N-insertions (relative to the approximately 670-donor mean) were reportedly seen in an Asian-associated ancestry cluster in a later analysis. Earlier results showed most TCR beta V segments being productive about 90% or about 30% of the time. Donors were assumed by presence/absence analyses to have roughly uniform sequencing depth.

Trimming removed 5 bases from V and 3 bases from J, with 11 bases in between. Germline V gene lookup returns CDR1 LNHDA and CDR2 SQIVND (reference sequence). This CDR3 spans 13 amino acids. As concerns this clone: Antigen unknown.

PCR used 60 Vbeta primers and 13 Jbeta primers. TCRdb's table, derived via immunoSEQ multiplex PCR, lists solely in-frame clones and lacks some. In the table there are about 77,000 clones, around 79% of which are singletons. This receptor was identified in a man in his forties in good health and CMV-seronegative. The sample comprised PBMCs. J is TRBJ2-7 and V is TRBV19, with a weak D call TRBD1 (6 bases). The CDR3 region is CASSVRDNYEQYF. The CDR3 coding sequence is TGTGCCAGTAGTGTCAGGGACAACTACGAGCAGTACTTC.